The present T cell receptor beta chain was sequenced within a study of T cells expressing NK-cell markers. Looking at the study overall: It was sorted CD3+CD56+NKG2C+, CD3+CD56+NKG2C- and CD3+CD56-NKG2C+ T cells that supplied the TCR beta repertoires.

This CDR3 contains 16 residues. Germline V gene lookup returns CDR1 LNHNV and CDR2 YYDKDF (reference sequence). General study points: Dominant NKG2C+ clonotypes made up 1.0-7.0% of CD8+ T cells in several donors.

Following a re-call of the 5' RACE reads, TCRdb has one entry per CDR3 protein and lacks DNA. The sample spans about 550,000 distinct CDR3 sequences; the ten largest clones claim approximately 3.6%. On this clonotype: Antigen unknown.

Sequenced sample: blood T cells: a sorted CD56 or NKG2C T cell subset, CD4+ or CD8+ T cells, or bulk PBMC T cells (not recorded which). The V call is TRBV15, the J call TRBJ1-5; TCRdb's assignment of TRBD1 cannot be checked, as there is no DNA. The TCR sequence derives from a man aged 18 to 29 in good health. The CDR3 protein is CATSFYRGQGNQPQHF.